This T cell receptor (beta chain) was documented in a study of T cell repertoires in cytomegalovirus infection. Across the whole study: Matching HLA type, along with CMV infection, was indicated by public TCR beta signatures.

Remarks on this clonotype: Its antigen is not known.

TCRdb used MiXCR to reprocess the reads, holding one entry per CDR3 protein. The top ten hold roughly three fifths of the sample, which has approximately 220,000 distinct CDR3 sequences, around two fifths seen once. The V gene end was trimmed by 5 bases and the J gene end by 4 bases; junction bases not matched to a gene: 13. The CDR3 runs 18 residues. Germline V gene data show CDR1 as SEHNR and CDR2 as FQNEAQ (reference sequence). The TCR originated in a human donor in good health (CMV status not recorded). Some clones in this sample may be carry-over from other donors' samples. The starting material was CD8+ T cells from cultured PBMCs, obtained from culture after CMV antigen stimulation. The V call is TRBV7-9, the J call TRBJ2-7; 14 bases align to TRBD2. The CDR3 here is CASSPTTGTSGRRYEQYF. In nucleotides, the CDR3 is TGTGCCAGCAGCCCTACAACCGGGACTAGCGGGAGACGGTACGAGCAGTACTTC.